The 9 T cell receptor beta chains presented below share a single source sample, sequenced in a study of response to subunit inactivated influenza vaccine (dated by TCRdb to 2016 to 2019). Receptors were amplified or captured by RT-PCR. The data were produced on an Illumina HiSeq 2500. TCRdb reprocessing: public reads trimmed at Q25 with fastp, clones called with MiXCR, in-frame beta chains kept. A single entry per CDR3 protein holds the most common genes and DNA from its merged rows. The table for this sample lists some 300,000 distinct CDR3 sequences; approximately 21% of them were counted only once. The top ten clonotypes cover 10% of the sample. The sequences come from PBMCs from blood, collected approximately 20 months after vaccination. Receptors were obtained from a man between 50 and 69 years old who received an inactivated influenza vaccine. Donor details come from another sample of the same person, matched by shared clones.

This clonotype occurred a few times. The chain employs TRBV5-1 and TRBJ1-1, with 9 bases matching TRBD1. J lost 2 bases, V lost 6 bases, and 5 bases had no gene match. This CDR3 contains 14 residues. Germline V lookup: CDR1 SGHRS, CDR2 YFSETQ. The CDR3: CASTWTGANTEAFF. CDR3 sequence (DNA): TGCGCCAGCACCTGGACAGGGGCCAACACTGAAGCTTTCTTT. The full variable domain, completed using reference TRBV5-1 and TRBJ1-1, is KAGVTQTPRYLIKTRGQQVTLSCSPISGHRSVSWYQQTPGQGLQFLFEYFSETQRNKGNFPGRFSGRQFSNSRSEMNVSTLELGDSALYLCASTWTGANTEAFFGQGTRLTVV.

The V gene is TRBV14, the J gene TRBJ1-2; the D is unclear. The CDR3 has 13 residues. The germline V and J ends were trimmed by 5 bases and 7 bases, with 14 bases remaining between them. Germline V lookup: CDR1 SGHDN, CDR2 FVKESK. The CDR3 DNA reads as TGTGCCAGCAGCAGCTCTCCTACCACTGGCTACACCTTC. Translated: CASSSSPTTGYTF.

The V and J genes are TRBV5-5 and TRBJ1-1; no firm D call. Trimming shortened V by 0 bases and J by 4 bases, and 10 bases separated the two germline ends. The CDR3 is 14 residues long. Germline V gene data show CDR1 as SGHKS and CDR2 as YYEKEE (reference sequence). The DNA of the CDR3 is TGTGCCAGCAGCTTGGTAGGCAGTCCCACTGAAGCTTTCTTT. Amino acids: CASSLVGSPTEAFF.

Worth noting for this clonotype: It may be a read error: a sequence one base away is much more abundant. This sequence joins TRBV6-5 and TRBJ1-5; D not certain. The CDR3 covers 12 residues. Germline V CDR1 and CDR2: MNHEY, SVGAGI. The CDR3 DNA follows: TGTGCCAGCAGTTCCCCCGGTCAGGCCCAGCATTTT. Residues: CASSSPGQAQHF.

J is TRBJ2-1 and V is TRBV5-1; 9 nucleotides agree with TRBD2. V was pared by 4 bases and J by 2 bases, with 7 bases of the junction left unmatched. The germline CDR1 and CDR2 sequences are SGHRS and YFSETQ. The CDR3 covers 16 residues. The CDR3: CASSPGLAQTYNEQFF. For the CDR3, the DNA is TGCGCCAGCAGCCCCGGACTAGCGCAAACCTACAATGAGCAGTTCTTC.

This clonotype was recorded a few times. The chain uses TRBV19 and TRBJ1-5; maybe TRBD1 (6 bases). This CDR3 spans 16 amino acids. Germline V gene data show CDR1 as LNHDA and CDR2 as SQIVND (reference sequence). Trimming took 7 bases from V and 3 from J, leaving 19 bases between them. Written as DNA, the CDR3 is TGTGCCAGTAAAGGGACACCGGGGAGCGACAATCAGCCCCAGCATTTT. Translated: CASKGTPGSDNQPQHF.

This rearrangement joins TRBV18 to TRBJ2-1; D unclear. Germline assignment: CDR1 KGHSH and CDR2 LQKENI. This CDR3 comprises 16 residues. The V end was cut by 0 bases, the J end by 0 bases, with 9 bases between. In nucleotides, the CDR3 is TGTGCCAGCTCACCACCGACGCTGAGCTCCTACAATGAGCAGTTCTTC. Translation: CASSPPTLSSYNEQFF.

This clonotype has more than one count but fewer than ten. The V gene is TRBV20-1, the J gene TRBJ2-2, with 10 bases aligning to TRBD2. This CDR3 spans 16 amino acids. The germline CDR1 and CDR2 sequences are DFQATT and SNEGSKA (reference sequence). V lost 1 base, J lost 4 bases, and 6 bases stayed unmatched. The CDR3 sequence is CSARVNPSGGTGELFF. In nucleotides, the CDR3 is TGCAGTGCTAGAGTAAACCCTAGCGGGGGCACCGGGGAGCTGTTTTTT.

This clonotype was recorded a few times. V and J are TRBV6-2 or TRBV6-3 and TRBJ1-5, with D perhaps TRBD1 (6 bases). The V gene lost 6 bases and the J gene lost 2 bases, with 14 bases spanning the gap. There are 15 residues in the CDR3. Looked up from germline, CDR1 is MNHEY and CDR2 is SVGEGT. The CDR3 reads CASRLTGRGNQPQHF. CDR3 sequence (DNA): TGTGCCAGCAGGTTGACAGGCCGGGGCAATCAGCCCCAGCATTTT.